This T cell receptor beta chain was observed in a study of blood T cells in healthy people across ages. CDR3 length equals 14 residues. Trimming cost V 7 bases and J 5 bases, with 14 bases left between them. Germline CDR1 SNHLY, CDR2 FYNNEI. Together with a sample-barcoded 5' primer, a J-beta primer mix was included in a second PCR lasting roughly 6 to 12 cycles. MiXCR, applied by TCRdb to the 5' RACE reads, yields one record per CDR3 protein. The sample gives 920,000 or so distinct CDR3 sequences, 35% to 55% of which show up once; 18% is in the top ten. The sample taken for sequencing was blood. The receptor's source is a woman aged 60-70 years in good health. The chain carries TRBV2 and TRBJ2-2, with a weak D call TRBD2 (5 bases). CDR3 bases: TGTGCCAGCATCGCGGACTCCAATACCGGGGAGCTGTTTTTT. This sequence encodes CASIADSNTGELFF.